This note documents a single T cell receptor beta chain sequence. The antigen is not known. This entry is derived from a study of shared clonotypes between healthy human individuals. Study information: Aged between 18 and 49, the donors were a couple of women and a few men. Regarding the study as a whole: Sampling used blood alone; tissue repertoires probably differ. The four-donor shared clonotypes exceeded non-shared clonotypes in generation probability, with non-shared ones scoring lower. Despite large depth, rarefaction showed incomplete sorted-subset sequencing.

In germline, CDR1 is SGDLS, CDR2 YYNGEE. Trimming pared 5 bases from V and 0 bases from J, leaving 12 bases between. The CDR3 totals 15 residues. Repertoires were generated with immunoSEQ multiplex PCR, while TCRdb's copy carries only in-frame clones and drops some. This sample has millions of clones, with 93% found just once. The receptor was derived from a man aged 18-30 years in good health. Some clones in this sample may be carry-over from other donors' samples. Specimen: naive CD4+ T cells from PBMCs. Sample subset: CD45RA+ positively selected. This sequence joins TRBV9 and TRBJ1-3; a possible D gene is TRBD1 (5 bases). The CDR3 DNA reads as TGTGCCAGCAGGGGACCAACAACCTCTGGAAACACCATATATTTT. It yields the protein CASRGPTTSGNTIYF.